The sequence of this T cell receptor beta chain was determined in a study of OX40 agonist ivuxolimab in advanced cancers. Across the study: The patients got ivuxolimab, which is an agonistic anti-OX40 (CD134) antibody. Antecedent anti-PD-1, anti-PD-L1 or anti-CTLA-4 therapy was permissible, with 30% to 50% having received some. Overall study findings and caveats: CD8+ T cells were the subset that, on average, had more expanded clones than CD4+.

TCRdb's table, derived via immunoSEQ multiplex PCR, lists solely in-frame clones and lacks some. This table has tens of thousands of clones, approximately 80% appearing once. Germline-derived CDR1 and CDR2 are KGHSH and LQKENI. The CDR3 extends over 16 amino acids. The V end lost 3 bases, the J end lost 4 bases, and 17 bases lay between the germline ends. Concerning this clone: Its specificity is not known.

This sequence joins TRBV18 and TRBJ2-3; TRBD2 might be the D (5 bases). The sequence derives from an adult with an advanced solid tumor such as melanoma, head and neck, liver or kidney cancer. Sequenced here: CD4+ or CD8+ T cells sorted from blood, sampled in a trial of the OX40 agonist ivuxolimab. The CDR3 reads CASSPSRGMRADTQYF. The CDR3 nucleotides read TGTGCCAGCTCACCTTCACGCGGAATGAGGGCAGATACGCAGTATTTT.